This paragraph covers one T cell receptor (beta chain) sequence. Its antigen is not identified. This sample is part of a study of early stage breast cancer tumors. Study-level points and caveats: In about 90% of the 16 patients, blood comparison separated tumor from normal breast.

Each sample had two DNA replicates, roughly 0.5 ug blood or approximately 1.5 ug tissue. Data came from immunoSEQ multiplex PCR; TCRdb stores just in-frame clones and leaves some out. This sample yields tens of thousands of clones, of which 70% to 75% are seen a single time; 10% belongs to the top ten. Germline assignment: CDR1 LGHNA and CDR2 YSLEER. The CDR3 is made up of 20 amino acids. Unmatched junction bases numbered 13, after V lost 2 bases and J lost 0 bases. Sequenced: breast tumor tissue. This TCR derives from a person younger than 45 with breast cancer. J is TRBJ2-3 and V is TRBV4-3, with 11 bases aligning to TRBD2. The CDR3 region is CASSQQGVPGLADSTDTQYF. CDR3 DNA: TGCGCCAGCAGCCAACAGGGAGTTCCGGGACTAGCGGATAGCACAGATACGCAGTATTTT.